The following is a TCR beta chain sequence with its context. This CDR3 has 11 amino acids. Looked up from germline, CDR1 is MGHDK and CDR2 is SYGVNS. cDNA serving as the sequencing template came from extracted, reverse transcribed RNA. Libraries were prepared by immunoSEQ multiplex PCR; TCRdb keeps only in-frame clonotypes and omits some of them. The sample has more than 85,000 clones, around 60% seen once; the top ten hold less than 20%. The data derive from a study of CD8+ T cells in alopecia areata. The treatment denotes: oral pan-JAK inhibitor, 5-10 mg twice daily. The TCR originated in a human donor with alopecia areata. The V call is TRBV25-1, the J call TRBJ2-7, with D unresolved. Sequencing used CD8+ T cells sorted from blood, obtained at week 4, from a patient treated with tofacitinib. This CDR3 is CANSRVGEQYF. CDR3 DNA: TGTGCAAACAGTAGGGTAGGCGAGCAGTACTTC.